The 2 T cell receptor beta chains below all came from one sample that was sequenced in a study of blood T cell repertoires in COVID-19. Generated by immunoSEQ multiplex PCR, the TCRdb table keeps only in-frame clones and is missing some. The data contain about 75,000 clones, 75% to 95% of them singletons. Material for sequencing was peripheral blood. These receptors were taken from a human donor in a cohort sampled during active COVID-19.

This clone was found a few times. The genes are TRBV7-9 and TRBJ1-5, with a weak D call TRBD1 (6 bases). The CDR3 has 16 residues. From germline, CDR1 is SEHNR and CDR2 FQNEAQ (reference sequence). The V gene lost 1 base and the J gene lost 1 base, with 11 bases spanning the gap. CDR3 amino acids: CASSLELRGSNQPQHF. CDR3 nucleotides: TGTGCCAGCAGCTTAGAACTCAGGGGCAGCAATCAGCCCCAGCATTTT.

V is TRBV7-8 and J is TRBJ2-1; no clear D. The length of the CDR3 is 13 residues. Germline V gene lookup returns CDR1 SGHVS and CDR2 FQNEAQ. The ends were cut back, 1 base at V and 5 bases at J, with 6 bases in the middle. CDR3 protein: CASSLGVNNEQFF. The DNA for the CDR3 is TGTGCCAGCAGCTTAGGAGTTAACAATGAGCAGTTCTTC.